Below are 31 T cell receptor beta chains sequenced from a single sample in a study of OX40 agonist ivuxolimab in advanced cancers. Only in-frame clones appear in the TCRdb table, and some are missing; sequencing was by immunoSEQ multiplex PCR. The sample carries about 74,000 clones, about 79% recorded once. Sequencing was performed on CD4+ or CD8+ T cells sorted from blood, taken in a trial of the OX40 agonist ivuxolimab. The receptors stem from an adult with an advanced solid tumor such as melanoma, head and neck, liver or kidney cancer.

V usage is TRBV6-6 and J usage is TRBJ2-5; 8 bases fit TRBD1. CDR1 and CDR2 (germline): MNHNY, SVGAGI (reference sequence). Unmatched junction bases numbered 8, after V lost 7 bases and J lost 1 base. The CDR3 contains 15 residues. This CDR3 reads CASKPQGAGQETQYF. Written as DNA, the CDR3 is TGTGCCAGCAAACCGCAGGGGGCGGGCCAAGAGACCCAGTACTTC.

A word on this clone: This may be a read error, as it is one base from a much larger clone. The same CDR3 arises from other DNA sequences in this sample as well. The chain is built from TRBV5-1 and TRBJ2-7; D may be TRBD2 (6 bases). The CDR3 has 15 residues. The V gene's germline CDR1 is SGHRS and CDR2 YFSETQ. The DNA of the CDR3 is TGCGCCAGTAGCTTTTCGATGGAGGGTGGATACGAGCAGTACTTC. Its translation: CASSFSMEGGYEQYF.

This chain connects TRBV27 to TRBJ1-5, with no clear D. The length of the CDR3 is 16 residues. Germline V lookup: CDR1 MNHEY, CDR2 SMNVEV (reference sequence). V was shortened by 4 bases and J by 7 bases, with 20 bases between the two germline ends. CDR3 bases: TGTGCCAGCAGTTCGATCGCCCAGTTAGCTGGACAGCCCCAGCATTTT. Its protein is CASSSIAQLAGQPQHF.

J is TRBJ1-6 and V is TRBV7-6; D may be TRBD1 (5 bases). The CDR3 runs to 15 residues. Germline V CDR1 and CDR2: SGHVS, FNYEAQ. Between the trimmed V and J ends, which lost 1 base and 7 bases, there was a span of 11 bases. The CDR3 DNA follows: TGTGCCAGCAGCTTAGGACAGTCCGCCAATTCACCCCTCCACTTT. As protein: CASSLGQSANSPLHF.

The rearrangement uses TRBV4-3 and TRBJ2-7; no reliable D call. CDR3 length: 16 residues. Trimming stripped 0 bases from V and 0 bases from J, with 12 bases between. Germline loops: CDR1 LGHNA, CDR2 YSLEER. In DNA, the CDR3 is TGCGCCAGCAGCCAAGATTTACAGTTCCGCTCCTACGAGCAGTACTTC. Its translation is CASSQDLQFRSYEQYF.

This chain links TRBV28 with TRBJ2-1; TRBD1 matches 10 bases. This CDR3 comprises 18 residues. Per germline, CDR1 MDHEN and CDR2 SYDVKM. After removal of 6 bases from V and 7 bases from J, the junction contained 18 bases not matched to a gene. CDR3 protein: CASSPLGASGTGVNEQFF. The CDR3 DNA sequence: TGTGCCAGCAGCCCGTTAGGTGCGTCCGGGACAGGGGTAAATGAGCAGTTCTTC. The full variable domain, completed using reference TRBV28 and TRBJ2-1, is DVKVTQSSRYLVKRTGEKVFLECVQDMDHENMFWYRQDPGLGLRLIYFSYDVKMKEKGDIPEGYSVSREKKERFSLILESASTNQTSMYLCASSPLGASGTGVNEQFFGPGTRLTVL.

The chain has TRBV5-6 and TRBJ1-1; 7 positions agree with TRBD1. The trim removed 2 bases at V and 0 bases at J, leaving 4 bases unmatched. The CDR3 runs to 15 residues. Germline loops: CDR1 SGHDT, CDR2 YYEEEE. The CDR3 is CASSFSGTVNTEAFF. The CDR3 DNA reads TGTGCCAGCAGCTTTTCCGGGACAGTGAACACTGAAGCTTTCTTT.

This clone has just a few counts. The CDR3 bases are TGTGCCAGCAGTTTCCCGGGGGAGCAGTTCTTC. The encoded protein is CASSFPGEQFF. This chain uses TRBV28 with TRBJ2-1; perhaps TRBD2 as D (5 bases). The length of the CDR3 is 11 residues. CDR1 MDHEN and CDR2 SYDVKM come from the germline V gene. With 3 bases removed from V and 10 bases from J, the gap between germline ends came to 7 bases.

The rearrangement uses TRBV5-1 and TRBJ2-5, with D tentatively TRBD2 (6 bases). Judging by the DNA end, TRBJ2-7 fits better; the J call may be wrong. This CDR3 has 13 residues. The germline gives CDR1 SGHRS, CDR2 YFSETQ. In DNA form, the CDR3 reads TGCGCCAGCACACTGGGGGGAGCCTACGAGCAGTACTTC. It codes for CASTLGGAYEQYF.

The chain links TRBV7-2 to TRBJ1-2; TRBD1 aligns across 7 bases. Trimming at V came to 7 bases and at J to 2 bases, leaving 10 bases not matched to a gene. The CDR3 extends over 15 amino acids. Germline V gene lookup returns CDR1 SGHTA and CDR2 FQGNSA. The CDR3 region is CASTSGTALNYGYTF. CDR3 nucleotides: TGTGCCAGCACGTCAGGGACAGCTTTAAACTATGGCTACACCTTC.

The J gene is TRBJ1-3, the V gene TRBV5-1, with 7 bases fitting TRBD1. The CDR3 runs to 15 residues. Trimming took 3 bases from V and 2 from J; bases not matched to a gene: 5. Germline values: CDR1 SGHRS, CDR2 YFSETQ. CDR3: CASSSGTAAGNTIYF. The DNA of the CDR3 is TGCGCCAGCAGCTCGGGGACAGCGGCTGGAAACACCATATATTTT.

The genes are TRBV29-1 and TRBJ1-2, with 9 bases aligning to TRBD1. J lost 8 bases, V lost 7 bases, and 5 bases had no gene match. The CDR3 is 11 residues long. CDR1 SQVTM and CDR2 ANQGSEA come from the germline V gene. CDR3 in amino acids: CSGRQGDGYTF. In DNA, the CDR3 is TGCAGCGGGAGACAGGGGGACGGCTACACCTTC.

This rearrangement joins TRBV2 to TRBJ1-6; D remains unclear. From germline, CDR1 is SNHLY and CDR2 FYNNEI. The CDR3 runs to 14 residues. The V end was cut by 6 bases, the J end by 9 bases, with 15 bases between. The CDR3 DNA sequence: TGTGCCAGCAGCCCGGGAAATGTGGGTTCACCCCTCCACTTT. It translates to CASSPGNVGSPLHF.

This clone was observed a single time. This sequence joins TRBV11-2 and TRBJ2-1; D gene unclear. Germline loops: CDR1 SGHAT, CDR2 FQNNGV. V was pared by 1 base and J by 4 bases, with 11 bases between. This CDR3 is 15 amino acids long. The chain's CDR3 is CASSLAVASYNEQFF. As DNA, the CDR3 is TGTGCCAGCAGCTTAGCGGTGGCTAGTTACAATGAGCAGTTCTTC.

CDR3 amino acids: CASRLRGTGELFF. CDR3 nucleotides: TGTGCCAGCAGGTTGAGGGGCACCGGGGAGCTGTTTTTT. V is TRBV7-2 and J is TRBJ2-2; D is tentatively TRBD1 or TRBD2 (5 bases each). Germline V gene lookup returns CDR1 SGHTA and CDR2 FQGNSA. This CDR3 has 13 residues. V lost 6 bases, J lost 4 bases, and 9 bases lay in between.

The rearrangement links TRBV7-9 to TRBJ1-2; D is unclear. Trimming left V 1 base short and J 4 bases short, with 16 bases between. The CDR3 runs to 16 residues. Germline assignment: CDR1 SEHNR and CDR2 FQNEAQ (reference sequence). Here the CDR3 DNA reads TGTGCCAGCAGCTTAGGAAGTGGAGGGTGGGCCTATGGCTACACCTTC. Translating gives CASSLGSGGWAYGYTF.

CDR3 in DNA: TGTGCCAGCAGCTCATCCCCTGCGGGGGGAGGACAGCCCCAGCATTTT. It specifies CASSSSPAGGGQPQHF. The V and J genes are TRBV7-9 and TRBJ1-5, with TRBD1 as a possible D gene (5 bases). V lost 4 bases and J lost 7, with 20 bases in between. CDR3 length equals 16 residues. Germline V gives CDR1 SEHNR, CDR2 FQNEAQ (reference sequence).

V usage is TRBV6-4 and J usage is TRBJ1-5; a possible D gene is TRBD1 (5 bases). This CDR3 region has 16 residues. Germline CDR1 MRHNA, CDR2 SNTAGT. V was shortened by 1 base and J by 0 bases, with 10 bases between the two germline ends. The CDR3 sequence: CASSDWGSFSNQPQHF. The CDR3 bases are TGTGCCAGCAGTGACTGGGGCAGCTTTAGCAATCAGCCCCAGCATTTT.

The gene calls are TRBV28 and TRBJ2-4; 8 positions agree with TRBD1. Losses at the gene ends were 6 bases for V and 4 bases for J; bases not matched to a gene: 14. Germline V gene lookup returns CDR1 MDHEN and CDR2 SYDVKM. The length of the CDR3 is 17 residues. CDR3 bases: TGTGCCAGCAGCTCCGGTACGTGGAGGACAGGGAAAAACATTCAGTACTTC. Encoded protein: CASSSGTWRTGKNIQYF.

This chain links TRBV28 with TRBJ2-3; D is possibly TRBD2 (6 bases). V lost 7 bases, J lost 6 bases, and 11 bases lay in between. The CDR3 runs to 12 residues. Germline V CDR1 and CDR2: MDHEN, SYDVKM. In nucleotides, the CDR3 is TGTGCCAGCAATGGAGGGGTGGATACGCAGTATTTT. Protein sequence: CASNGGVDTQYF.

The V call is TRBV12-2, the J call TRBJ2-7; the table names TRBD1, a call not compared with the DNA. TRBV12-2 is a recognized pseudogene. The CDR3 contains 21 residues. The CDR3 DNA is TGTGCAAGTCGCTTAGCACTTTCGACAATAGGTGGATTCACCAACTCCTACGAGCAGTACTTC. Its translation: CASRLALSTIGGFTNSYEQYF.

This clone was recorded once. The gene calls are TRBV19 and TRBJ2-5, with D tentatively TRBD1 or TRBD2 (5 bases each). The CDR3 is 16 residues long. V gave up 3 bases and J gave up 3 bases, with 17 bases separating them. The V gene's germline CDR1 is LNHDA and CDR2 SQIVND (reference sequence). Here the CDR3 DNA reads TGTGCCAGTAGTATCCGGGGAGTAGGGGCAAAAGAGACCCAGTACTTC. Translating it yields CASSIRGVGAKETQYF.

The chain uses TRBV19 and TRBJ2-3; D perhaps matches TRBD1 (6 bases). With 5 bases removed from V and 3 bases from J, the gap between germline ends came to 9 bases. Germline V gives CDR1 LNHDA, CDR2 SQIVND (reference sequence). This CDR3 spans 13 amino acids. This CDR3 is CASSSDRTDTQYF. CDR3 DNA sequence: TGTGCCAGTAGTTCCGACAGGACAGATACGCAGTATTTT.

The chain combines TRBV6-5 with TRBJ1-6; D is ambiguous. The CDR3 has 13 amino acids. Germline V gene lookup returns CDR1 MNHEY and CDR2 SVGAGI. Trimming shortened V by 8 bases and J by 9 bases, and 14 bases separated the two germline ends. The DNA for the CDR3 is TGTGCCAGCGCCCTCCGCGGCGGTTCACCCCTCCACTTT. This sequence encodes CASALRGGSPLHF.

This clone was counted once. This chain joins TRBV21-1 and TRBJ1-1; whether TRBD1, the table's D call, matches the DNA was not checked. TRBV21-1 is termed a pseudogene. The CDR3 loop spans 17 amino acids. The CDR3 sequence: CASSKVGSGGALSEAFF. CDR3 DNA: TGTGCCAGCAGCAAGGTCGGCTCAGGGGGCGCGTTGTCAGAAGCTTTCTTT.

This chain joins TRBV5-6 and TRBJ1-1; no clear D. Trimming left V 2 bases short and J 7 bases short, with 6 bases between. Per germline, CDR1 SGHDT and CDR2 YYEEEE. The CDR3 totals 11 residues. CDR3 residues: CASSLAHEAFF. The CDR3 DNA follows: TGTGCCAGCAGCTTAGCCCATGAAGCTTTCTTT.

The chain combines TRBV6-1 with TRBJ1-1; D call uncertain. Germline CDR1 MNHNS, CDR2 SASEGT. V was shortened by 0 bases and J by 6 bases, with 11 bases between the two germline ends. This CDR3 comprises 14 residues. CDR3 nucleotide sequence: TGTGCCAGCAGTGAAGCGAGGGTATCCGCTGAAGCTTTCTTT. It specifies CASSEARVSAEAFF.

This chain's CDR3 is CASHSVGGNTEAFF. For the CDR3, the DNA is TGTGCCAGCCATAGTGTCGGGGGGAACACTGAAGCTTTCTTT. The chain has TRBV6-6 and TRBJ1-1; D is possibly TRBD1 (5 bases). In germline, CDR1 is MNHNY, CDR2 SVGAGI (reference sequence). The CDR3 extends over 14 amino acids. Trimming left V 8 bases short and J 1 base short, with 14 bases between.

This clone appeared a few times. The chain joins TRBV7-2 to TRBJ2-5; 8 nucleotides match TRBD2. The germline gives CDR1 SGHTA, CDR2 FQGNSA. CDR3 size: 15 residues. J lost 2 bases, V lost 1 base, and 3 bases had no gene match. CDR3 in amino acids: CASSLVGRAQETQYF. For the CDR3, the DNA is TGTGCCAGCAGCTTAGTCGGGAGGGCACAAGAGACCCAGTACTTC.

This clone has a handful of counts. The chain uses TRBV5-6 and TRBJ1-4; D ambiguous. Trimming shortened V by 4 bases and J by 15 bases, and 16 bases separated the two germline ends. The CDR3 contains 12 residues. Germline V gene sequence: CDR1 SGHDT, CDR2 YYEEEE. This CDR3 is CASSPDRSRVFF. The DNA for the CDR3 is TGTGCCAGCAGCCCGGACCGTTCGAGGGTGTTTTTT.

This chain connects TRBV18 to TRBJ2-4; D is possibly TRBD1 or TRBD2 (7 bases each). Germline loops: CDR1 KGHSH, CDR2 LQKENI. This CDR3 is 18 amino acids long. The ends were cut back, 1 base at V and 0 bases at J, with 16 bases in the middle. The CDR3 spells CASSPLGARGGAKNIQYF. The CDR3 DNA is TGTGCCAGCTCACCACTCGGGGCCAGGGGGGGAGCCAAAAACATTCAGTACTTC.